The 16 T cell receptor beta chains given below trace back to one sample, sequenced in a study of T-cell memory formation after mild COVID-19. TCRdb recomputed calls from the 5' RACE reads with MiXCR, one row per CDR3 protein. Altogether a few hundred thousand distinct CDR3 sequences are present, roughly 15% being singletons, with the ten largest covering roughly 20%. The material sequenced was PBMCs or a T cell subset sorted from them (not recorded which). These receptors were obtained from a man aged 18 to 29 who had mild COVID-19 (a few samples of this study predate the infection). Cell type and time point are not known.

CDR3 in DNA: TGTGCCAGCAGTTTAGTACGGTCCCGCGCCACCCAGGTACAAAGCTCCTACGAGCAGTACTTC. This encodes CASSLVRSRATQVQSSYEQYF. The chain combines TRBV27 with TRBJ2-7; D is unresolved. V shed 2 bases and J shed 0 bases, with 29 bases lying between them. Germline V lookup: CDR1 MNHEY, CDR2 SMNVEV (reference sequence). This CDR3 comprises 21 residues.

The V call is TRBV12-3 or TRBV12-4, the J call TRBJ1-1; possibly TRBD1 for D (5 bases). Trimming shortened V by 3 bases and J by 3 bases, and 11 bases separated the two germline ends. The CDR3 has 14 amino acids. The CDR3 DNA reads TGTGCCAGCAGTTTTCTGGGGGGGTACACTGAAGCTTTCTTT. It yields the protein CASSFLGGYTEAFF.

The genes are TRBV5-1 and TRBJ2-3; 9 bases map to TRBD1. Unmatched junction bases numbered 3, after V lost 2 bases and J lost 5 bases. The CDR3 totals 14 residues. Germline-derived CDR1 and CDR2 are SGHRS and YFSETQ. The CDR3 protein is CASSFDRGGDTQYF. Written as DNA, the CDR3 is TGCGCCAGCAGCTTCGACAGGGGGGGAGATACGCAGTATTTT.

This clonotype was seen ten or more times. J is TRBJ2-3 and V is TRBV5-1, with D unresolved. CDR1 is SGHRS, CDR2 YFSETQ, per germline. V was trimmed by 4 bases and J by 1 base, leaving 10 bases between them. The length of the CDR3 is 14 residues. The CDR3 DNA reads TGCGCCAGCAGCACCGGACGTGGCACAGATACGCAGTATTTT. It yields the protein CASSTGRGTDTQYF.

This clonotype was observed many times. This chain joins TRBV11-3 and TRBJ2-1; 7 bases fit TRBD2. With V trimmed by 2 bases and J by 9 bases, 13 bases remained unmatched. CDR1 is SGHNT and CDR2 is YENEEA in the germline V gene. There are 16 residues in the CDR3. CDR3 in DNA: TGTGCCAGCAGCTTATCCCAGTCGGGGGGTCAGGGTGAGCAGTTCTTC. This translates into CASSLSQSGGQGEQFF. The full variable domain, completed using reference TRBV11-3 and TRBJ2-1, is EAGVVQSPRYKIIEKKQPVAFWCNPISGHNTLYWYLQNLGQGPELLIRYENEEAVDDSQLPKDRFSAERLKGVDSTLKIQPAELGDSAVYLCASSLSQSGGQGEQFFGPGTRLTVL.

The sample holds a few counts of this clonotype. CDR3 amino acids: CASSQGWGRSHTQYF. CDR3 DNA: TGTGCCAGCAGCCAAGGTTGGGGGCGCAGCCATACGCAGTATTTT. The genes are TRBV14 and TRBJ2-3; D is possibly TRBD1 (6 bases). The CDR3 spans 15 residues. Trimming removed 1 base from V and 7 bases from J, with 15 bases in between. The germline V gene has CDR1 SGHDN and CDR2 FVKESK.

The chain employs TRBV9 and TRBJ2-3, with D possibly matching TRBD1 (5 bases). V gave up 5 bases and J gave up 5 bases, with 21 bases separating them. Germline V gene lookup returns CDR1 SGDLS and CDR2 YYNGEE. CDR3 length: 16 residues. The CDR3 here is CASSPKVTVFQDTQYF. The CDR3 DNA follows: TGTGCCAGCAGTCCCAAGGTGACAGTATTTCAAGATACGCAGTATTTT. Combining the CDR3 with reference TRBV9 and TRBJ2-3 gives the whole variable domain DSGVTQTPKHLITATGQRVTLRCSPRSGDLSVYWYQQSLDQGLQFLIQYYNGEERAKGNILERFSAQQFPDLHSELNLSSLELGDSALYFCASSPKVTVFQDTQYFGPGTRLTVL.

In this sample, this clonotype turned up many times. The V and J genes are TRBV9 and TRBJ2-3, with 10 bases fitting TRBD2. Looked up from germline, CDR1 is SGDLS and CDR2 is YYNGEE. The V gene end was trimmed by 2 bases and the J gene end by 1 base; junction bases not matched to a gene: 1. The CDR3 is 15 amino acids. CDR3 in DNA: TGTGCCAGCAGCGTCCTAGCGGGGGGCACAGATACGCAGTATTTT. It is translated as CASSVLAGGTDTQYF.

The chain has TRBV7-6 and TRBJ2-3; 9 nucleotides agree with TRBD2. This CDR3 is 14 amino acids long. From germline, CDR1 is SGHVS and CDR2 FNYEAQ. V lost 7 bases and J lost 1; bases outside the gene matches: 3. The CDR3 reads CASKERGGTDTQYF. The CDR3 coding sequence is TGTGCCAGCAAGGAGCGGGGGGGCACAGATACGCAGTATTTT.

This clonotype was seen repeatedly, ten times or more. The V call is TRBV20-1, the J call TRBJ1-1; D not certain. The CDR3 length is 15 residues. Trimming cost V 0 bases and J 1 base, with 12 bases left between them. Germline V lookup: CDR1 DFQATT, CDR2 SNEGSKA (reference sequence). The CDR3 bases are TGCAGTGCTAGAGATCTAGGCAGAACGAACACTGAAGCTTTCTTT. Translation gives CSARDLGRTNTEAFF.

Many counts were recorded for this clonotype. V is TRBV7-2 and J is TRBJ2-5; TRBD1 matches 7 bases. Germline CDR1 reads SGHTA; CDR2 reads FQGNSA. V trimming: 5 bases; J trimming: 1 base; junction bases outside the gene matches: 4. The CDR3 totals 14 residues. In nucleotides, the CDR3 is TGTGCCAGCAGCGCCGGGACAGTCCAAGAGACCCAGTACTTC. It yields the protein CASSAGTVQETQYF.

This clonotype showed up just a few times. The chain employs TRBV5-1 and TRBJ2-7; possible D gene TRBD1, 5 bases. Trimming removed 4 bases from V and 4 bases from J, with 15 bases in between. The CDR3 runs 14 residues. Germline V gives CDR1 SGHRS, CDR2 YFSETQ. This CDR3 reads CASSEFDSLYEQYF. The CDR3 coding sequence is TGCGCCAGCAGCGAGTTCGACAGTTTGTACGAGCAGTACTTC. The full variable domain, in which reference TRBV5-1 and TRBJ2-7 provide the parts outside the CDR3, is KAGVTQTPRYLIKTRGQQVTLSCSPISGHRSVSWYQQTPGQGLQFLFEYFSETQRNKGNFPGRFSGRQFSNSRSEMNVSTLELGDSALYLCASSEFDSLYEQYFGPGTRLTVT.

This clonotype has just a few counts. This chain joins TRBV12-3 or TRBV12-4 and TRBJ2-3; a weak D match, TRBD1 (5 bases). The length of the CDR3 is 14 residues. V was pared by 3 bases and J by 4 bases, with 11 bases between. This chain's CDR3 is CASSFQGHPDTQYF. The CDR3 bases are TGTGCCAGCAGTTTTCAGGGCCACCCAGATACGCAGTATTTT.

CDR3: CASSLERQETQYF. Here the CDR3 DNA reads TGTGCCAGCAGCCTGGAAAGGCAAGAGACCCAGTACTTC. The chain links TRBV11-2 to TRBJ2-5; D uncertain. CDR1 is SGHAT, CDR2 FQNNGV, per germline. CDR3 length equals 13 residues. V shed 5 bases and J shed 2 bases, with 9 bases lying between them. Supplemented by reference TRBV11-2 and TRBJ2-5, the full variable domain reads EAGVAQSPRYKIIEKRQSVAFWCNPISGHATLYWYQQILGQGPKLLIQFQNNGVVDDSQLPKDRFSAERLKGVDSTLKIQPAKLEDSAVYLCASSLERQETQYFGPGTRLLVL.

This clonotype showed up just a few times. The chain recombines TRBV6-2 or TRBV6-3 with TRBJ2-1; 12 bases map to TRBD2. Germline V lookup: CDR1 MNHEY, CDR2 SVGEGT. This CDR3 is built from 15 residues. With 7 bases clipped from V and 4 bases from J, the junction kept 5 bases outside the gene matches. DNA of the CDR3: TGTGCCAGCATTATGACTAGCGGGGGATACAATGAGCAGTTCTTC. It is translated as CASIMTSGGYNEQFF.

This clonotype has only a few counts. The chain couples TRBV18 to TRBJ1-2, with no clear D. The CDR3 extends over 13 amino acids. Per germline, CDR1 KGHSH and CDR2 LQKENI. V was clipped by 2 bases and J by 7 bases, with 11 bases between them. The CDR3 is CASSPGRLSGYTF. CDR3 DNA: TGTGCCAGCTCACCAGGGAGGTTAAGTGGCTACACCTTC.